One TCR beta chain is described in this entry. This table comes from immunoSEQ multiplex PCR, and its TCRdb copy is limited to in-frame clones, with some not included. The table has some 100,000 clones, roughly 96% seen once. The data were taken from a study of siplizumab effects on memory and regulatory T cells. This CDR3 region has 17 residues. V shed 3 bases and J 5 bases; nucleotides not matched to a gene: 8. CDR1 SGDLS and CDR2 YYNGEE come from the germline V gene. The sequenced material came from naive CD4+ T cells sorted from blood. The source of this sequence is a human donor in good health. V gene TRBV9 combines with J gene TRBJ2-3, with 14 nucleotides matching TRBD2. CDR3 nucleotides: TGTGCCAGCAGCGCCCAGGGACTAGCGGGGGTAAGAGATACGCAGTATTTT. It is translated as CASSAQGLAGVRDTQYF.